Below, 3 T cell receptor beta chains from the same sample are listed, as sequenced in a study of blood T cell repertoires in COVID-19. The repertoire was sequenced with immunoSEQ multiplex PCR; TCRdb's copy has only in-frame clones and lacks some. The profile shows about 200,000 clones, about 84% of them singletons. The sequencing input was peripheral blood. The receptors originated from a person aged 65 to 79 with COVID-19, enrolled during active disease.

This clone was seen a few times. The rearrangement links TRBV4-3 to TRBJ2-1; TRBD2 might be the D (6 bases). Trimming removed 4 bases at V and 8 bases at J, with 27 bases between. Per germline, CDR1 LGHNA and CDR2 YSLEER. CDR3 length: 18 residues. The CDR3 sequence: CASSRTAPSGRYAYEQFF. CDR3 coding DNA: TGCGCCAGCAGCCGGACGGCCCCCTCAGGGAGGTATGCGTATGAGCAGTTCTTC.

This sequence joins TRBV24-1 and TRBJ2-7; D not certain. From germline, CDR1 is KGHDR and CDR2 SFDVKD. V was cut by 3 bases and J by 4 bases, with 9 bases left in between. This CDR3 spans 13 amino acids. The CDR3 coding sequence is TGTGCCACCAGTGATACGGAGAGATACGAGCAGTACTTC. Translation gives CATSDTERYEQYF.

In this sample, this clone turned up once. This sequence joins TRBV5-8 and TRBJ2-5; D is possibly TRBD2 (6 bases). The CDR3 runs to 16 residues. The germline V and J ends were trimmed by 2 bases and 1 base, with 15 bases remaining between them. Germline CDR1 SGHTS, CDR2 YDEGEE. The CDR3 reads CASSFGGAGIQETQYF. CDR3 bases: TGTGCCAGCAGCTTCGGTGGTGCGGGGATCCAAGAGACCCAGTACTTC. Full variable domain (outside the CDR3, taken from reference TRBV5-8 and TRBJ2-5): EAGVTQSPTHLIKTRGQQATLRCSPISGHTSVYWYQQALGLGLQFLLWYDEGEERNRGNFPPRFSGRQFPNYSSELNVNALELEDSALYLCASSFGGAGIQETQYFGPGTRLLVL.